This note documents a single T cell receptor (beta chain) sequence. Its antigen is as yet unknown. The data originate from a study of cytomegalovirus exposure and HLA in healthy donors. Study-wide background: In an earlier analysis, 95 million to 130 million unique TCR beta sequences were found from some 200 million T cells.

Regarding the study as a whole: It was reportedly the case that the classifier diagnosed cytomegalovirus status with high specificity and sensitivity.

Both 60 Vbeta primers and 13 Jbeta primers went into the PCR. Profiling relied on immunoSEQ multiplex PCR, and the TCRdb table lists in-frame clones only, not all of them. The table records under 130,000 clones, nearly 80% of them present only once. The CDR3 is 13 residues long. V gave up 8 bases and J gave up 6 bases; unmatched junction bases: 4. The V gene's germline CDR1 is MNHEY and CDR2 SMNVEV (reference sequence). Sequencing used PBMCs. The chain uses TRBV27 and TRBJ2-3, with 11 bases that match TRBD1. The receptor comes from a man aged 30-40 years in good health and CMV-seronegative. The CDR3 DNA reads TGTGCCAGCGGTGGACAGGGGGCTGATACGCAGTATTTT. This translates into CASGGQGADTQYF.